This T cell receptor (beta chain) emerged from a study of OX40 agonist ivuxolimab in advanced cancers. Trimming took off 3 bases at V and 4 bases at J, with 16 bases between the two ends. Germline V lookup: CDR1 MNHEY, CDR2 SVGAGI. This CDR3 is built from 15 residues. TCRdb keeps only in-frame clones here, not all; method: immunoSEQ multiplex PCR. This sample has about 84,000 clones, with approximately 85% found just once. This clonotype originated in an adult with an advanced solid tumor such as melanoma, head and neck, liver or kidney cancer. The rearrangement joins TRBV6-5 to TRBJ2-7, with D maybe TRBD2 (6 bases). This specimen was CD4+ or CD8+ T cells sorted from blood, taken in a trial of the OX40 agonist ivuxolimab. The DNA for the CDR3 is TGTGCCAGCAGTTATTTGTCAGGGAGGTCGTACGAGCAGTACTTC. Its protein is CASSYLSGRSYEQYF.